The rows below give T cell receptor beta chains drawn from one sample of a study of blood T cell repertoires in COVID-19. Generated by immunoSEQ multiplex PCR, the TCRdb table keeps only in-frame clones and is missing some. This table has fewer than 200,000 clones, roughly 84% appearing once. The sequencing input was peripheral blood. These receptors were collected from a woman in her fifties or sixties with COVID-19, enrolled during active disease. Each CDR3 is given with its conserved first and last residue. A D gene is named only where the DNA matches it firmly. A row's size may be missing; if present it is once, few, many or a size class.

j_call,d_call,clone_size,v_call,cdr3_nt,cdr3_aa
TRBJ1-5,-,-,TRBV6-5,TGTGCCAGCAGTTACAGGACAGATAGCAATCAGCCCCAGCATTTT,CASSYRTDSNQPQHF
TRBJ2-6,-,once,TRBV27,TGTGCCAGCAGTTTTCAGGCAGCCTTCTCTGGGGCCAACGTCCTGACTTTC,CASSFQAAFSGANVLTF
TRBJ2-7,-,once,TRBV6-6,TGTGCCAGCAGACAGTCCTACGAGCAGTACTTC,CASRQSYEQYF
TRBJ1-2,-,-,TRBV6-2/TRBV6-3,TGTGCCAGCAGTTACAGGGGCGGCTATGGCTACACCTTC,CASSYRGGYGYTF
TRBJ1-1,TRBD1,once,TRBV5-1,TGCGCCAGCAAATGGGGGACAGGGCCGAACACTGAAGCTTTCTTT,CASKWGTGPNTEAFF
TRBJ1-1,-,-,TRBV5-1,TGCGCCAGCAGCTTGGTGGGGACATCCAACACTGAAGCTTTCTTT,CASSLVGTSNTEAFF
TRBJ1-1,TRBD1,-,TRBV7-9,TGTGCCAGCAGCTTATCAGGGGGCTACGCTGAAGCTTTCTTT,CASSLSGGYAEAFF
TRBJ2-1,TRBD2,-,TRBV28,TGTGCCAGCAGTTTAGGGCTAGCGGGGTACAATGAGCAGTTCTTC,CASSLGLAGYNEQFF
TRBJ1-1,-,-,TRBV6-5,TGTGCCAGCAGGCGACTACAGGGTTTCGAGACTGAAGCTTTCTTT,CASRRLQGFETEAFF
TRBJ1-1,-,-,TRBV15,TGTGCCACCAGCAGACACACGGCGGGGCTTGTTGTAGCTTTCTTT,CATSRHTAGLVVAFF
TRBJ1-5,TRBD1,-,TRBV6-5,TGTGCCAGCAGACCGGGACAGCATAGCAATCAGCCCCAGCATTTT,CASRPGQHSNQPQHF